The clone carrying this T cell receptor (beta chain) was detected ten times or more. Antigen specificity is unknown. TCRdb used MiXCR to reprocess the reads, holding one entry per CDR3 protein. The data contain approximately 150,000 distinct CDR3 sequences, under 8% of them singletons. These data come from a study of T cell repertoires in cytomegalovirus infection. Whole-study context: Evidence of both CMV infection and a matching HLA type came from public TCR beta signatures.

Study-wide findings and caveats: Within the response measured ex vivo, HLA-C-restricted CMV-specific TCR beta clonotypes were dominant. CMV carriers with the relevant HLA were identified by cumulative public TCR beta family frequency.

Material: PBMCs. The receptor comes from a human donor in good health (CMV status not recorded). Some clones in this sample may be carry-over from other donors' samples.

CDR3 in DNA: TGTGCCAGCAGTCAAGACAGGGGTGTTTATGGCTACACCTTC. Residues: CASSQDRGVYGYTF. The rearrangement links TRBV27 to TRBJ1-2; 8 nucleotides agree with TRBD1. Trimming took 5 bases from V and 5 from J; bases not matched to a gene: 7. Germline V lookup: CDR1 MNHEY, CDR2 SMNVEV (reference sequence). This CDR3 spans 14 amino acids.